This T cell receptor beta chain is from a study of T cell responses to AZD1222 COVID-19 vaccine. A remark on this clone: Its antigen is unidentified.

Whole-study results and caveats: Nearly half of spike-specific TCRs reportedly target variant regions that are unmutated in the B.1.351 and B.1.1.7 variants.

Per the germline V gene, CDR1 is LGHDT and CDR2 is YNNKEL (reference sequence). The CDR3 is 15 residues long. Trimming shortened V by 4 bases and J by 6 bases, and 17 bases separated the two germline ends. The data were produced by immunoSEQ multiplex PCR, yet TCRdb's version contains in-frame clones alone and is incomplete. The sample holds some 170,000 clones, 90% seen once. This TCR came from an adult who received the MenACWY meningococcal vaccine as a control. Here the sequenced sample was peripheral blood, taken 28 days after the second dose of the MenACWY control vaccine. The chain links TRBV3-1 (or the pseudogene TRBV3-2) to TRBJ2-3; tentatively, D is TRBD1 or TRBD2 (6 bases each). The CDR3 protein is CASSLLATQGDTQYF. Written as DNA, the CDR3 is TGTGCCAGCAGCCTCCTAGCGACTCAGGGGGATACGCAGTATTTT.